The source of this T cell receptor beta chain is a study of shared clonotypes between healthy human individuals. About this clone itself: Its specificity is unknown.

The CDR3 spans 11 residues. Germline V gene sequence: CDR1 SQVTM, CDR2 ANQGSEA. The V and J ends lost 6 bases and 6 bases respectively, with 9 bases between them. Study conclusions and caveats: Among several donors, 4.5% to 5.5% of naive CD4 clonotypes were found in common.

TCRdb's copy holds only in-frame clones and misses some; the assay was immunoSEQ multiplex PCR. In the table there are roughly 1,000,000 clones, approximately 80% of which are singletons. The V gene is TRBV29-1, the J gene TRBJ2-1; D is possibly TRBD1 or TRBD2 (5 bases each). The sequenced sample consisted of memory CD4+ T cells from PBMCs. Indicated subset: CD45RA-negative fraction. The sequence derives from a man aged 18 to 35 in good health. Some clones in this sample may be carry-over from other donors' samples. CDR3 residues: CSVGTSNEQFF. CDR3 sequence (DNA): TGCAGCGTGGGGACCAGCAATGAGCAGTTCTTC.